These 21 T cell receptor beta chains were all obtained from the same sample, sequenced in a study of response to subunit inactivated influenza vaccine. One entry per CDR3 protein, called by TCRdb with MiXCR from the RT-PCR reads. The sample lists 610,000 or so distinct CDR3 sequences; around 15% were seen once. Sequences were derived from PBMCs from blood, sampled 11 to 12 days after vaccination. These receptors originate from a man between 50 and 59 years old who received an inactivated influenza vaccine.

The chain carries TRBV7-9 and TRBJ2-3; 13 positions match TRBD2. This CDR3 spans 17 amino acids. Unmatched junction bases numbered 11, after V lost 5 bases and J lost 6 bases. From germline, CDR1 is SEHNR and CDR2 FQNEAQ (reference sequence). The CDR3 sequence: CASSERTSGGPRDTQYF. CDR3 in DNA: TGTGCCAGCAGCGAACGGACTAGCGGGGGCCCCAGGGATACGCAGTATTTT.

The chain couples TRBV20-1 to TRBJ2-1, with 9 bases aligning to TRBD2. The V gene's germline CDR1 is DFQATT and CDR2 SNEGSKA (reference sequence). Germline trimming cut 0 bases from V and 10 bases from J; bases unmatched to any gene: 13. The CDR3 has 16 residues. This chain's CDR3 is CSARDRQIAGAHEQFF. The CDR3 DNA reads TGCAGTGCTAGAGATCGGCAAATAGCGGGGGCCCACGAGCAGTTCTTC.

This clonotype was observed a handful of times. The chain has TRBV12-3 or TRBV12-4 and TRBJ2-3, with 16 bases aligning to TRBD2. This CDR3 comprises 15 residues. V shed 7 bases and J 4 bases; nucleotides not matched to a gene: 2. CDR3 in amino acids: CASTGLAGGADTQYF. The CDR3, as DNA: TGTGCCAGCACGGGACTAGCGGGAGGGGCAGATACGCAGTATTTT.

This clonotype came up a few times. The J gene is TRBJ2-7, the V gene TRBV10-3; 7 bases are a match to TRBD1. Looked up from germline, CDR1 is ENHRY and CDR2 is SYGVKD. This CDR3 region has 14 residues. Trimming cost V 11 bases and J 3 bases; bases outside gene matches: 13. In nucleotides, the CDR3 is TGTGCCGTCGGACAGGACCTTACTCTCTACGAGCAGTACTTC. This codes for CAVGQDLTLYEQYF.

This clonotype has only a few counts. The rearrangement joins TRBV5-5 to TRBJ2-3; a possible D gene is TRBD2 (6 bases). This CDR3 is built from 13 residues. Germline-derived CDR1 and CDR2 are SGHKS and YYEKEE (reference sequence). V was shortened by 5 bases and J by 9 bases, with 16 bases between the two germline ends. The CDR3 sequence: CASRREGDSTQYF. CDR3 DNA sequence: TGTGCCAGCAGACGCGAAGGGGACTCCACGCAGTATTTT.

In its sample, this clonotype was seen a few times. V is TRBV20-1 and J is TRBJ2-7; D might be TRBD1 or TRBD2, each matching 5 bases. The CDR3 spans 20 residues. Germline V gene sequence: CDR1 DFQATT, CDR2 SNEGSKA (reference sequence). Trimming pared 6 bases from V and 0 bases from J, leaving 33 bases between. CDR3 amino acids: CSAQPGRGTPGTGHSYEQYF. The DNA of the CDR3 is TGCAGTGCCCAGCCGGGACGGGGCACTCCTGGAACGGGGCACTCCTACGAGCAGTACTTC.

V and J are TRBV29-1 and TRBJ1-1; no firm D call. CDR3 length: 14 amino acids. V lost 4 bases to trimming and J lost 0 bases, with 12 bases between them. The germline gives CDR1 SQVTM, CDR2 ANQGSEA. The CDR3 coding sequence is TGCAGCGTTGGGCTTTTTAACATGAACACTGAAGCTTTCTTT. Translation gives CSVGLFNMNTEAFF.

This rearrangement joins TRBV7-9 to TRBJ2-3; unclear D gene. Germline CDR1 SEHNR, CDR2 FQNEAQ (reference sequence). Trimming pared 5 bases from V and 4 bases from J, leaving 10 bases between. The CDR3 is made up of 13 amino acids. The CDR3 nucleotides are TGTGCCAGCAGCCCTCACTTCGCAGATACGCAGTATTTT. Encoded protein: CASSPHFADTQYF.

This clonotype was detected only a few times. The chain combines TRBV5-1 with TRBJ2-3; the D is unclear. Germline assignment: CDR1 SGHRS and CDR2 YFSETQ. The CDR3 has 14 residues. Trimming left V 2 bases short and J 6 bases short, with 13 bases between. The chain's CDR3 is CASSFTGPTDTQYF. CDR3 nucleotide sequence: TGCGCCAGCAGCTTTACCGGGCCAACGGATACGCAGTATTTT.

The chain joins TRBV10-3 to TRBJ2-1, with 12 bases fitting TRBD2. CDR1 ENHRY and CDR2 SYGVKD come from the germline V gene. The CDR3 length is 18 residues. Trimming at V came to 4 bases and at J to 0 bases, leaving 7 bases not matched to a gene. CDR3 DNA sequence: TGTGCCATCAGTGGGGGACTAGCGGGTCTAAGCTCCTACAATGAGCAGTTCTTC. Amino acids: CAISGGLAGLSSYNEQFF.

V and J are TRBV12-3 or TRBV12-4 and TRBJ2-6; 11 bases match TRBD1. V shed 7 bases and J 0 bases; nucleotides not matched to a gene: 5. This CDR3 is 17 amino acids long. DNA for the CDR3: TGTGCCAGCACCCTCGGGACAGGGGGCTCTGGGGCCAACGTCCTGACTTTC. This codes for CASTLGTGGSGANVLTF.

The chain combines TRBV27 with TRBJ1-3, with a weak D call TRBD1 (5 bases). CDR1 is MNHEY, CDR2 SMNVEV, per germline (reference sequence). V was pared by 11 bases and J by 4 bases, with 21 bases between. The CDR3 runs to 15 residues. The CDR3 sequence: CAQQGGWGRGNTIYF. CDR3 bases: TGTGCCCAGCAGGGTGGCTGGGGCCGGGGAAACACCATATATTTT.

The genes are TRBV19 and TRBJ1-6; 10 positions match TRBD1. This CDR3 spans 15 amino acids. The J segment lost 10 bases and the V segment lost 7 bases, leaving 10 bases of the junction unmatched. Germline loops: CDR1 LNHDA, CDR2 SQIVND (reference sequence). The CDR3 nucleotides are TGTGCCAGTACCCTAAACCGGGACAGGGGCTCACCCCTCCACTTT. Protein product: CASTLNRDRGSPLHF. Drawing the rest from reference TRBV19 and TRBJ1-6, the complete variable domain is DGGITQSPKYLFRKEGQNVTLSCEQNLNHDAMYWYRQDPGQGLRLIYYSQIVNDFQKGDIAEGYSVSREKKESFPLTVTSAQKNPTAFYLCASTLNRDRGSPLHFGNGTRLTVT.

This clonotype was found a few times. CDR3 in DNA: TGCAGCGTCGAGAAGGGTCAGGGCACCGGGGAGCTGTTTTTT. Protein: CSVEKGQGTGELFF. V and J are TRBV29-1 and TRBJ2-2; D is perhaps TRBD1 (5 bases). Trimming shortened V by 6 bases and J by 4 bases, and 15 bases separated the two germline ends. The CDR3 is 14 amino acids. CDR1 and CDR2 from the germline V gene are SQVTM and ANQGSEA.

The gene calls are TRBV28 and TRBJ2-1; unclear D gene. This CDR3 has 16 amino acids. CDR1 MDHEN and CDR2 SYDVKM come from the germline V gene. Trimming took 2 bases from V and 6 from J, leaving 17 bases between them. The CDR3 here is CASSLRSVLAPNEQFF. DNA of the CDR3: TGTGCCAGCAGTTTACGAAGTGTTCTGGCACCCAATGAGCAGTTCTTC.

This clonotype has a count of ten or more. The chain links TRBV9 to TRBJ2-7, with TRBD1 identical over 9 bases. The V and J ends lost 4 bases and 6 bases, in that order; junction bases with no gene match: 11. The CDR3 is made up of 15 amino acids. Germline V gives CDR1 SGDLS, CDR2 YYNGEE. CDR3 coding DNA: TGTGCCAGCAGCATACGGGACAGGGAATCAAGCGAGCAGTACTTC. It specifies CASSIRDRESSEQYF.

The chain links TRBV7-9 to TRBJ2-1; TRBD2 agrees at 8 bases. Looked up from germline, CDR1 is SEHNR and CDR2 is FQNEAQ (reference sequence). Losses at the gene ends were 1 base for V and 6 bases for J; bases not matched to a gene: 5. The CDR3 consists of 15 residues. CDR3 amino acids: CASSLGGGMGNEQFF. CDR3 nucleotides: TGTGCCAGCAGCTTAGGCGGGGGGATGGGCAATGAGCAGTTCTTC.

The rearrangement joins TRBV29-1 to TRBJ2-3, with 7 bases matching TRBD1. CDR1 and CDR2 from the germline V gene are SQVTM and ANQGSEA. Trimming took 2 bases from V and 2 from J; bases not matched to a gene: 10. This CDR3 contains 16 residues. As DNA, the CDR3 is TGCAGCGTTGAAACGGGACAGAGCTCTAACACAGATACGCAGTATTTT. This gives the protein CSVETGQSSNTDTQYF.

The chain carries TRBV28 and TRBJ2-5; D might be TRBD2 (5 bases). Trimming cost V 3 bases and J 5 bases, with 7 bases left between them. CDR3 length equals 12 residues. Germline CDR1 MDHEN, CDR2 SYDVKM. CDR3 region: CASSFGEETQYF. The CDR3 DNA sequence: TGTGCCAGCAGTTTTGGGGAGGAGACCCAGTACTTC.

This chain links TRBV18 with TRBJ2-7, with D tentatively TRBD1 (6 bases). The CDR3 length is 15 residues. Deletions cut 2 bases from V and 2 bases from J, with 13 bases between. The germline CDR1 and CDR2 sequences are KGHSH and LQKENI. The CDR3 region has the DNA TGTGCCAGCTCACCAGTTGTGGACAGAGCCTACGAGCAGTACTTC. Protein: CASSPVVDRAYEQYF. Supplemented by reference TRBV18 and TRBJ2-7, the full variable domain reads NAGVMQNPRHLVRRRGQEARLRCSPMKGHSHVYWYRQLPEEGLKFMVYLQKENIIDESGMPKERFSAEFPKEGPSILRIQQVVRGDSAAYFCASSPVVDRAYEQYFGPGTRLTVT.

V gene TRBV3-1 combines with J gene TRBJ2-5, with D possibly being TRBD2 (5 bases). CDR3 length: 14 residues. Trimming stripped 1 base from V and 5 bases from J, with 11 bases between. Germline assignment: CDR1 LGHDT and CDR2 YNNKEL (reference sequence). This CDR3 is CASSQVTGWETQYF. The CDR3 nucleotides are TGTGCCAGCAGCCAAGTAACGGGGTGGGAGACCCAGTACTTC.